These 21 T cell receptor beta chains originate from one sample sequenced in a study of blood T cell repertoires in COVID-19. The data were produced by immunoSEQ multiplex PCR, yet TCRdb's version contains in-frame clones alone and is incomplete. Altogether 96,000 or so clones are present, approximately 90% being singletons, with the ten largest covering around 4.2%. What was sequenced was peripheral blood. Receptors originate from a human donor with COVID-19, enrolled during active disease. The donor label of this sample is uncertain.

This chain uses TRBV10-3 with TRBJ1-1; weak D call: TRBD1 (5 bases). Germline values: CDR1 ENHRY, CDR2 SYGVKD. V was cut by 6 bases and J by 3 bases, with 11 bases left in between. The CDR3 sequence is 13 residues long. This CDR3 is CAIREGRDTEAFF. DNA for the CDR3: TGTGCCATCAGGGAGGGGAGGGACACTGAAGCTTTCTTT.

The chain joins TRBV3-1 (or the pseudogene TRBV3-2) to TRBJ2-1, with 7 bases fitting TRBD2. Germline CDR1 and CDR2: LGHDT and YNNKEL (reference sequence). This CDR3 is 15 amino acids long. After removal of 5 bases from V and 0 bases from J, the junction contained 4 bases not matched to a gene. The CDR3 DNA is TGTGCCAGCAGCGGGGGACTACTCTCCTACAATGAGCAGTTCTTC. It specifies CASSGGLLSYNEQFF.

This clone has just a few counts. The CDR3 coding sequence is TGCGCCAGCAGTCAAAACAGGGTTGGACGAGGTGGGATTAATCAGCCCCAGCATTTT. Amino acids: CASSQNRVGRGGINQPQHF. This chain links TRBV23-1 with TRBJ1-5; D may be TRBD1 (6 bases). TRBV23-1 counts as an open reading frame of uncertain function. This CDR3 has 19 residues. V was trimmed by 2 bases and J by 4 bases, leaving 24 bases between them.

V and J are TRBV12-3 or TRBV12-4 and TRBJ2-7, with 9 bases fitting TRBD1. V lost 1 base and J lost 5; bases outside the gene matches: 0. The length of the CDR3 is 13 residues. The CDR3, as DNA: TGTGCCAGCAGTTTAGGGACAGGGGACGAGCAGTACTTC. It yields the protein CASSLGTGDEQYF.

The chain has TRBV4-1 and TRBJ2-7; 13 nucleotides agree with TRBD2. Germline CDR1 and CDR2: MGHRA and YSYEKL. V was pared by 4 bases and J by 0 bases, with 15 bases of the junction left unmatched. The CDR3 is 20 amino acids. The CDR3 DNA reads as TGCGCCAGCAGCCTCCACCCCCCGGGACTAGCGGGACTTATCTCCTACGAGCAGTACTTC. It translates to CASSLHPPGLAGLISYEQYF.

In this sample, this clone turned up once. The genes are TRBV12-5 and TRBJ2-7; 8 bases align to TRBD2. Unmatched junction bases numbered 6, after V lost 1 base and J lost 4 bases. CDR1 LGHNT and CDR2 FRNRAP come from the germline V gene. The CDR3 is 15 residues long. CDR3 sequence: CASGLGSGVTYEQYF. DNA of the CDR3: TGTGCTAGTGGTTTGGGTAGCGGGGTGACTTACGAGCAGTACTTC.

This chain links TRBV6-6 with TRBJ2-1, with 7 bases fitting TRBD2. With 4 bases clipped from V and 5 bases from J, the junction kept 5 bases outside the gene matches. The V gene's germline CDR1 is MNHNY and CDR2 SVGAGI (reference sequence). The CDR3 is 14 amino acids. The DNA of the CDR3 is TGTGCCAGCAGTTGGCTAGCGGATAACAATGAGCAGTTCTTC. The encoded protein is CASSWLADNNEQFF.

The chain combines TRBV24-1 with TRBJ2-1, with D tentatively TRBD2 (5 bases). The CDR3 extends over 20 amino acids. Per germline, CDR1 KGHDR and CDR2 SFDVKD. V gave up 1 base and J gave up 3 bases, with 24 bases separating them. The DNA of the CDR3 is TGTGCCACCAGTGATTTCAATTCCGATCCCCGGGCGGGCGGCTACAATGAGCAGTTCTTC. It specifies CATSDFNSDPRAGGYNEQFF.

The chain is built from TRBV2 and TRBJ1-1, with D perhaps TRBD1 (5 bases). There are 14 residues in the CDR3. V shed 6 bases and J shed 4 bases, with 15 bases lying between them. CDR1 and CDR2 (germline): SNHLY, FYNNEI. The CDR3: CASRLNRRSTEAFF. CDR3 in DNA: TGTGCCAGCAGACTGAACAGGCGGTCCACTGAAGCTTTCTTT.

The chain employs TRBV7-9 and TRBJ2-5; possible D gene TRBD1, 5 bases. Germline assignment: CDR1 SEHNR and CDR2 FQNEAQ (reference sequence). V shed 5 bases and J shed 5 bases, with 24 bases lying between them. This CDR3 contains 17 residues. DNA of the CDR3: TGTGCCAGCAGCCCGAACGGCCTCTGGGGCGCCACGGAGACCCAGTACTTC. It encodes CASSPNGLWGATETQYF. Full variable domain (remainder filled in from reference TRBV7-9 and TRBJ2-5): DTGVSQNPRHKITKRGQNVTFRCDPISEHNRLYWYRQTLGQGPEFLTYFQNEAQLEKSRLLSDRFSAERPKGSFSTLEIQRTEQGDSAMYLCASSPNGLWGATETQYFGPGTRLLVL.

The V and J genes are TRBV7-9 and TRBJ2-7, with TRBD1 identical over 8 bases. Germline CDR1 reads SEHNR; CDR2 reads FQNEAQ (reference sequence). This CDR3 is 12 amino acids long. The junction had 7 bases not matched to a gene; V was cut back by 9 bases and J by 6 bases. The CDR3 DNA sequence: TGTGCCAGTAGACGACAGGGGCCCGAGCAGTACTTC. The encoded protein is CASRRQGPEQYF.

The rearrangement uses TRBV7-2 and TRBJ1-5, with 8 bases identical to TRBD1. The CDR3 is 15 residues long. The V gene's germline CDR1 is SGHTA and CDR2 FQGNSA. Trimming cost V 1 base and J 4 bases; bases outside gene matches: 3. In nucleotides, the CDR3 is TGTGCCAGCAGCTTAGATTGGACAGGGAATCAGCCCCAGCATTTT. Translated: CASSLDWTGNQPQHF.

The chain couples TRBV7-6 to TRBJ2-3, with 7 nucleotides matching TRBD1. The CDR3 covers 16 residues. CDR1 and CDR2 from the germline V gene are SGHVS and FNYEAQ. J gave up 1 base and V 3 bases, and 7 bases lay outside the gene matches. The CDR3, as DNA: TGTGCCAGCAGCTTCCATCGGGACAGACGCACAGATACGCAGTATTTT. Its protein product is CASSFHRDRRTDTQYF.

The CDR3: CASSSTRDSPLHF. The CDR3 DNA reads TGTGCCAGCAGCTCCACCAGGGATTCACCCCTCCACTTT. This rearrangement joins TRBV7-3 to TRBJ1-6; D might be TRBD1 (5 bases). This CDR3 is built from 13 residues. The V gene lost 4 bases and the J gene lost 8 bases, with 9 bases spanning the gap. CDR1 SGHTA and CDR2 FQGTGA come from the germline V gene.

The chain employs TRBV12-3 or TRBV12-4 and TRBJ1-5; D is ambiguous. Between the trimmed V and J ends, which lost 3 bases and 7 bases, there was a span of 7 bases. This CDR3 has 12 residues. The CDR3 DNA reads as TGTGCCAGCAGTTTTTTGGAGCAGCCCCAGCATTTT. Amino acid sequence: CASSFLEQPQHF.

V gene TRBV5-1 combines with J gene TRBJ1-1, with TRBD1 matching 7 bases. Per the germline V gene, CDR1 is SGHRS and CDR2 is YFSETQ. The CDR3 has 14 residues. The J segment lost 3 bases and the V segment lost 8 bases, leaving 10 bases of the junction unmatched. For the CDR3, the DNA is TGCGCCAGTAAGAGAATTCAGGGGGACACTGAAGCTTTCTTT. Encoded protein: CASKRIQGDTEAFF.

In DNA, the CDR3 is TGTGCCAGCAGCTTGGTTGGCGGATTCACCGGGGAGCTGTTTTTT. Residues: CASSLVGGFTGELFF. The chain joins TRBV7-3 to TRBJ2-2; no clear D gene. V lost 3 bases to trimming and J lost 4 bases, with 12 bases between them. The CDR3 sequence is 15 residues long. CDR1 is SGHTA and CDR2 is FQGTGA in the germline V gene.

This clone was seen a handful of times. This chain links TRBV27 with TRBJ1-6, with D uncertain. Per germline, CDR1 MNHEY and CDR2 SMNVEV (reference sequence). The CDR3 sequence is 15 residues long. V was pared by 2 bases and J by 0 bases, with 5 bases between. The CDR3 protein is CASSLDISYNSPLHF. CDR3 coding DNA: TGTGCCAGCAGTTTAGACATCTCCTATAATTCACCCCTCCACTTT.

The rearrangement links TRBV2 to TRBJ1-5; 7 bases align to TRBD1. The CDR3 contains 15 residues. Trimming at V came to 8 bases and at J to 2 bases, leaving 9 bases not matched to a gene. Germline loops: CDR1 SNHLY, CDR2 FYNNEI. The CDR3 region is CASGLDRMGNQPQHF. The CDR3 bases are TGTGCCAGCGGATTGGACAGGATGGGCAATCAGCCCCAGCATTTT.

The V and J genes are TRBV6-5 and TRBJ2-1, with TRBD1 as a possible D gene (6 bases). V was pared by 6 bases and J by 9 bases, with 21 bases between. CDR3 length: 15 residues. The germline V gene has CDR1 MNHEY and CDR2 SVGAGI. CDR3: CASRPQGWGRFEQFF. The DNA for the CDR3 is TGTGCCAGCAGGCCCCAGGGTTGGGGGCGTTTTGAGCAGTTCTTC.

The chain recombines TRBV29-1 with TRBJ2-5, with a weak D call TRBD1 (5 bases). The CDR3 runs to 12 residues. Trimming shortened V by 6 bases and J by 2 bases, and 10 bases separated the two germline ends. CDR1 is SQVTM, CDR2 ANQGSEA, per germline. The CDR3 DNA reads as TGCAGCGTGGACAAGCTTCAAGAGACCCAGTACTTC. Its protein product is CSVDKLQETQYF.